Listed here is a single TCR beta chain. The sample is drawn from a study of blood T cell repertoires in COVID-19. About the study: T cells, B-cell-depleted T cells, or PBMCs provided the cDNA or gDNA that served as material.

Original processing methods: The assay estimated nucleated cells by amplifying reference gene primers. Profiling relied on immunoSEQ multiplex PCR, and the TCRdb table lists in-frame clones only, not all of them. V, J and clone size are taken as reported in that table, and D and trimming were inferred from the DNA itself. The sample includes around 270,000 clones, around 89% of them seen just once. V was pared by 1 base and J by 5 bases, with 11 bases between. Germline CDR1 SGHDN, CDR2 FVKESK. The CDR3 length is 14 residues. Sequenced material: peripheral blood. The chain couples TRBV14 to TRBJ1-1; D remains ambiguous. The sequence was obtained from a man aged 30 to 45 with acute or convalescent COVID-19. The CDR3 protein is CASSQVLGRTEAFF. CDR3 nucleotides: TGTGCCAGCAGCCAAGTCTTAGGGAGGACTGAAGCTTTCTTT.